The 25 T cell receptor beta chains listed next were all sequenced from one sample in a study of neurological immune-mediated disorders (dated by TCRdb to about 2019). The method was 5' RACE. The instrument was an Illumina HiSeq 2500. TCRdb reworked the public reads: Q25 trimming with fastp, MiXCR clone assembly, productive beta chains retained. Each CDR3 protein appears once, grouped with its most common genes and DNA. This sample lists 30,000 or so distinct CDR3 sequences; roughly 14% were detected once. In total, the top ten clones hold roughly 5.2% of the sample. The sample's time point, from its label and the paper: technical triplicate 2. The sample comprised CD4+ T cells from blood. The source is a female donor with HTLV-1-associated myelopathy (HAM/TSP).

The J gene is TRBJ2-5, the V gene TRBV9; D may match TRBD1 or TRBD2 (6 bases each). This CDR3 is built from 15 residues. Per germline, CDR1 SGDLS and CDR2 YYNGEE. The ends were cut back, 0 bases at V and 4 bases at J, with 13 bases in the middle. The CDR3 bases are TGTGCCAGCAGCGTAGGTCCGGGGGCCGGAGAGACCCAGTACTTC. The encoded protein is CASSVGPGAGETQYF.

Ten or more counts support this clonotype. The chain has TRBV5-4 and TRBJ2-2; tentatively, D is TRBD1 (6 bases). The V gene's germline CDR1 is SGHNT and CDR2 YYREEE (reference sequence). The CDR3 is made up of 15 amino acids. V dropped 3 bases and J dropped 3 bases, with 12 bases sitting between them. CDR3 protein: CASSSAGVYTGELFF. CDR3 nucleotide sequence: TGTGCCAGCAGCTCAGCAGGGGTTTACACCGGGGAGCTGTTTTTT.

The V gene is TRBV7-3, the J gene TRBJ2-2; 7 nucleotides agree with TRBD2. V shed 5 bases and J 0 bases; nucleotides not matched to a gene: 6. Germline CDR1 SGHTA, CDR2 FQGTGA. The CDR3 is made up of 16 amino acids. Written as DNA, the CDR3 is TGTGCCAGCAGCCTCAGCGGGGACTCGAACACCGGGGAGCTGTTTTTT. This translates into CASSLSGDSNTGELFF.

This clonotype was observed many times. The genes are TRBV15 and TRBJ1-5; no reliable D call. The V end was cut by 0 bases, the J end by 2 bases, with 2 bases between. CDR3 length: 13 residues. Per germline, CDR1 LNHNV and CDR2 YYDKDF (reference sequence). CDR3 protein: CATSREGNQPQHF. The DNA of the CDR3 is TGTGCCACCAGCAGAGAGGGCAATCAGCCCCAGCATTTT. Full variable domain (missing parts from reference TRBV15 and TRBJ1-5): DAMVIQNPRYQVTQFGKPVTLSCSQTLNHNVMYWYQQKSSQAPKLLFHYYDKDFNNEADTPDNFQSRRPNTSFCFLDIRSPGLGDTAMYLCATSREGNQPQHFGDGTRLSIL.

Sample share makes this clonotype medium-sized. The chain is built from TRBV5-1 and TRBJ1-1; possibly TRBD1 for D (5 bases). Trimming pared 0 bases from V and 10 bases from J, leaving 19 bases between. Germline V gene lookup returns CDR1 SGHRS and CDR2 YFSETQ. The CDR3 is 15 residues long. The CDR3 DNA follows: TGCGCCAGCAGCTTGGGCTATTCCTCGGGGGAAAGAGCTTTCTTT. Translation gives CASSLGYSSGERAFF.

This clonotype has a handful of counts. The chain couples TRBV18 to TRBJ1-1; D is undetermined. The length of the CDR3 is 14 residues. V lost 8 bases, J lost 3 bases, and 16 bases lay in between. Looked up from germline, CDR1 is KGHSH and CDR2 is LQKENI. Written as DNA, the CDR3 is TGTGCCAGCCAAACACAGCGTTTGGACACTGAAGCTTTCTTT. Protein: CASQTQRLDTEAFF.

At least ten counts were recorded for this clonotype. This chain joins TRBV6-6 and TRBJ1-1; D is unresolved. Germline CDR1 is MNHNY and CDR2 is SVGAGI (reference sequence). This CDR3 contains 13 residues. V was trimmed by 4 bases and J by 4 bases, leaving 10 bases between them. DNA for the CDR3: TGTGCCAGCAGTTTAGACGTCGGCACTGAAGCTTTCTTT. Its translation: CASSLDVGTEAFF.

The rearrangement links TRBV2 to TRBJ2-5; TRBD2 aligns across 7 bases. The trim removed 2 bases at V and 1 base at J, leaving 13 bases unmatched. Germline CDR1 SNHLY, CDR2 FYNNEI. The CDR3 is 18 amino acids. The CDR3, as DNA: TGTGCCAGCAGTGAACCCCCCCCGCGACTAGCTGCCCAAGAGACCCAGTACTTC. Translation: CASSEPPPRLAAQETQYF.

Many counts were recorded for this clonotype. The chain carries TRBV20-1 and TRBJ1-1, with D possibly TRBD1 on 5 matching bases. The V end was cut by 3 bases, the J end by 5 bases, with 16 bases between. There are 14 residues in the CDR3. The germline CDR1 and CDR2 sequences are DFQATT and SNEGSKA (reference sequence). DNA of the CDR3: TGCAGTGCTAGCTTTTCGGGACCAGGGACTGAAGCTTTCTTT. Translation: CSASFSGPGTEAFF.

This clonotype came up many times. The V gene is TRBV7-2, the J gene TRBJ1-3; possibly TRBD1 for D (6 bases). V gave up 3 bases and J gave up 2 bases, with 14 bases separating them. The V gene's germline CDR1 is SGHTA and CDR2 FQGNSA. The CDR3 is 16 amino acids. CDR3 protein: CASSFDRLSTGNTIYF. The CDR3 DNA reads TGTGCCAGCAGCTTCGACAGGCTTTCTACTGGAAACACCATATATTTT.

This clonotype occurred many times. This CDR3 reads CSATGLHTGELFF. The CDR3 region has the DNA TGCAGTGCTACGGGACTTCACACCGGGGAGCTGTTTTTT. The V call is TRBV20-1, the J call TRBJ2-2; weak D call: TRBD2 (6 bases). Deletions cut 4 bases from V and 3 bases from J, with 9 bases between. This CDR3 spans 13 amino acids. Germline CDR1 DFQATT, CDR2 SNEGSKA (reference sequence).

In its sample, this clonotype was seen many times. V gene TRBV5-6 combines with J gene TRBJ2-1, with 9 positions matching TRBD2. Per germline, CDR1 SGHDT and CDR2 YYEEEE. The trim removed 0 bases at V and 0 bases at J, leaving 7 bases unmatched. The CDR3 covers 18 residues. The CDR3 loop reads CASSLAAGGQSSYNEQFF. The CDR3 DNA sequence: TGTGCCAGCAGCTTGGCCGCGGGGGGGCAGAGCTCCTACAATGAGCAGTTCTTC.

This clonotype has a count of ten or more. CDR3 sequence reads: CASSQGDSPLHF. The CDR3 DNA reads as TGTGCCAGCAGCCAAGGGGATTCACCCCTCCACTTT. The rearrangement uses TRBV3-1 and TRBJ1-6; D unclear. The germline CDR1 and CDR2 sequences are LGHDT and YNNKEL (reference sequence). V was pared by 1 base and J by 8 bases, with 3 bases between. This CDR3 contains 12 residues.

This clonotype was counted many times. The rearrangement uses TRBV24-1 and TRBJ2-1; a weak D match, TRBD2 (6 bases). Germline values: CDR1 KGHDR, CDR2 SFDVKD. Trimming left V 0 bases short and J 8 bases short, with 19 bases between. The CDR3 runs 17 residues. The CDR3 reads CATSDLSSGLRVHEQFF. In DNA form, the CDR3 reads TGTGCCACCAGTGATTTGTCCTCGGGACTTCGGGTTCATGAGCAGTTCTTC.

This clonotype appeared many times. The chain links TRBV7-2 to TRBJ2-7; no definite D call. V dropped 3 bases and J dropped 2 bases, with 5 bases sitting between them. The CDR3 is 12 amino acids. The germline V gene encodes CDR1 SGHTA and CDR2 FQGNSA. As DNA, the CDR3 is TGTGCCAGCAGCTTGGGTACCTACGAGCAGTACTTC. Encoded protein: CASSLGTYEQYF.

The CDR3 spells CASSSRDFGSPLHF. The DNA of the CDR3 is TGTGCCAGCAGCTCCAGGGATTTTGGTTCACCCCTCCACTTT. J is TRBJ1-6 and V is TRBV7-8; possible D gene TRBD1, 5 bases. The CDR3 spans 14 residues. Germline CDR1 reads SGHVS; CDR2 reads FQNEAQ. V shed 4 bases and J shed 9 bases, with 13 bases lying between them.

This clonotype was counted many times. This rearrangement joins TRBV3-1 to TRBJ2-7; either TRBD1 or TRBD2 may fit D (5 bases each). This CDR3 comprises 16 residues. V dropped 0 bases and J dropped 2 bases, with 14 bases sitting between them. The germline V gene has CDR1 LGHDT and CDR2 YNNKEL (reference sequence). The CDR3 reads CASSQDGTGLAYEQYF. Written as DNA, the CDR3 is TGTGCCAGCAGCCAAGATGGGACGGGATTAGCCTACGAGCAGTACTTC.

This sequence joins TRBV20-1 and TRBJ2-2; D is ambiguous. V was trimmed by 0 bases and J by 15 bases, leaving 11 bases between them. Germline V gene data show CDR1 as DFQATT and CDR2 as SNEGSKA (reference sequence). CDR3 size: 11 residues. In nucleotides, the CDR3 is TGCAGTGCTAGAGATCAACACCAGTTGTTTTTT. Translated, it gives CSARDQHQLFF.

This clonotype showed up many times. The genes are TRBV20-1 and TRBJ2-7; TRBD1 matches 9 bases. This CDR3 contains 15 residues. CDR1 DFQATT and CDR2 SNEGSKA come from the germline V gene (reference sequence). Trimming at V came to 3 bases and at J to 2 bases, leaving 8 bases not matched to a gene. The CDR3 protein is CSASRAGTGTYEQYF. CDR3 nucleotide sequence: TGCAGTGCTAGTCGGGCGGGGACAGGGACCTACGAGCAGTACTTC.

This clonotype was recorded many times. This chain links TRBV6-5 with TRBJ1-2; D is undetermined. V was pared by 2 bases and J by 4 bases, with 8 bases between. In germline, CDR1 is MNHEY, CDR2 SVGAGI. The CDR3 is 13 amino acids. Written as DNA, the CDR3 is TGTGCCAGCAGTTACGGGGAGAGCTATGGCTACACCTTC. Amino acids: CASSYGESYGYTF.

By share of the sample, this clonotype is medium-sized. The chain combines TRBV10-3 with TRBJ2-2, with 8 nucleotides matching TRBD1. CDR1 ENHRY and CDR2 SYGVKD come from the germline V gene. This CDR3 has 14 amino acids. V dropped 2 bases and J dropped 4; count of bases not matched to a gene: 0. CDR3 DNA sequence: TGTGCCATCAGTGAGACAGGGGGCACCGGGGAGCTGTTTTTT. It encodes CAISETGGTGELFF.

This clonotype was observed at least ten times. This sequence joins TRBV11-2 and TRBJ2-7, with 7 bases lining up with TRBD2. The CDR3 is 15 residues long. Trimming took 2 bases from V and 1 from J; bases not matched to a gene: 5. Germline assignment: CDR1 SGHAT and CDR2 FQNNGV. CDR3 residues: CASSLLAGRSYEQYF. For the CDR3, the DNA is TGTGCCAGCAGCTTACTAGCCGGGAGGTCCTACGAGCAGTACTTC. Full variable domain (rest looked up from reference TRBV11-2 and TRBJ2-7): EAGVAQSPRYKIIEKRQSVAFWCNPISGHATLYWYQQILGQGPKLLIQFQNNGVVDDSQLPKDRFSAERLKGVDSTLKIQPAKLEDSAVYLCASSLLAGRSYEQYFGPGTRLTVT.

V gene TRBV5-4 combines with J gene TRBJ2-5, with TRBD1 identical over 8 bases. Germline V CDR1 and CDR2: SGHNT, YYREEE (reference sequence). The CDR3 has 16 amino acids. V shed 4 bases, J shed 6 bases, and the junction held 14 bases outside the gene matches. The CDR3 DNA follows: TGTGCCAGCAGCGATTCAGCAGGGGGCGCGATGCAGACCCAGTACTTC. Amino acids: CASSDSAGGAMQTQYF. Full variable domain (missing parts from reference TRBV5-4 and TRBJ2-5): ETGVTQSPTHLIKTRGQQVTLRCSSQSGHNTVSWYQQALGQGPQFIFQYYREEENGRGNFPPRFSGLQFPNYSSELNVNALELDDSALYLCASSDSAGGAMQTQYFGPGTRLLVL.

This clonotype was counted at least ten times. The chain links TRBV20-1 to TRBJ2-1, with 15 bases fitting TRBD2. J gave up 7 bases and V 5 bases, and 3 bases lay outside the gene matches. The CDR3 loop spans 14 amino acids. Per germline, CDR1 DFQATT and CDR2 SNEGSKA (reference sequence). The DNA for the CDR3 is TGCAGTGCTGGACTAGCGGGAGGGTCAAATGAGCAGTTCTTC. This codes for CSAGLAGGSNEQFF.

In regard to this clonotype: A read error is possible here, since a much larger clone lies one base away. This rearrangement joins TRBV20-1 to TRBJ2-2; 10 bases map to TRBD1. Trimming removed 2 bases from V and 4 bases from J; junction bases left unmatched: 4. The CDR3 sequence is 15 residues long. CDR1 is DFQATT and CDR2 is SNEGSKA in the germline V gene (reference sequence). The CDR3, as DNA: TGCAGTGCTAGAACCTGGACAGGGGGCACCGGGGAGCTGTTTTTT. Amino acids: CSARTWTGGTGELFF.